A selection of T cell receptor beta chains follows, all from one sample in a study of blood T cell repertoires in COVID-19. Here immunoSEQ multiplex PCR was the method, and the copy in TCRdb shows in-frame clones only, minus some. The sample contains 150,000 to 180,000 clones, 65% to 90% of which appear only once. What was sequenced was peripheral blood. Receptor source: a woman aged 55-69 years with COVID-19, enrolled during active disease. Both conserved end residues are trimmed from each CDR3. Each record gives: clone size, J gene, V gene, CDR3 protein. Size values are once, few and many counts, or a class for expanded clones, and some rows have none.

size: -; J: TRBJ2-5; V: TRBV2; CDR3: ASSGTARASRTQY
size: once; J: TRBJ1-1; V: TRBV10-1; CDR3: ASRGQGGQAF
size: -; J: TRBJ1-5; V: TRBV2; CDR3: ARQERAPGGNQPQH
size: -; J: TRBJ1-4; V: TRBV7-9; CDR3: ASSLDIQGATNEKLF
size: -; J: TRBJ1-1; V: TRBV19; CDR3: ASIPLTTGVNTEAF
size: once; J: TRBJ2-3; V: TRBV25-1; CDR3: ASTATGTRGPDTQY
size: -; J: TRBJ1-4; V: TRBV5-4; CDR3: ASSLGGPATNEKLF
size: -; J: TRBJ2-1; V: TRBV24-1; CDR3: ATMSGPDEQF
size: once; J: TRBJ2-6; V: TRBV13; CDR3: ASREAGANVLT
size: many; J: TRBJ2-5; V: TRBV9; CDR3: ASSYRGTSELRGETQY
size: -; J: TRBJ1-4; V: TRBV3-1/TRBV3-2; CDR3: ASSQDTRGGKLF
size: once; J: TRBJ1-1; V: TRBV14; CDR3: ASSQNAGVNTEAF
size: -; J: TRBJ1-4; V: TRBV3-1/TRBV3-2; CDR3: ASSMRGPRSEKLF
size: -; J: TRBJ1-5; V: TRBV15; CDR3: ATSRDDRDNQPQH
size: -; J: TRBJ1-1; V: TRBV6-5; CDR3: ASRARRERNTEAF
size: -; J: TRBJ1-5; V: TRBV7-8; CDR3: ASSLGIRGSNQPQH
size: -; J: TRBJ1-1; V: TRBV7-3; CDR3: ASSLGGVNTEAF
size: -; J: TRBJ2-3; V: TRBV4-2; CDR3: ASSQGWEAGGTDTQY
size: few; J: TRBJ1-2; V: TRBV14; CDR3: ASSRQGAYGYT
size: -; J: TRBJ2-1; V: TRBV6-4; CDR3: ASSDSYRMGDEQF
size: -; J: TRBJ2-1; V: TRBV7-3; CDR3: ASSLTGTVGYNEQF
size: -; J: TRBJ1-1; V: TRBV5-4; CDR3: ASSLVGSATEAF
size: -; J: TRBJ2-1; V: TRBV7-9; CDR3: ASSPRTGAGGEQF
size: few; J: TRBJ1-4; V: TRBV18; CDR3: ASSRRRDREKLF
size: -; J: TRBJ2-3; V: TRBV7-2; CDR3: ASSLNSRGGHTDTQY
size: -; J: TRBJ1-2; V: TRBV19; CDR3: ASSIRGGPTFSGGYT
size: -; J: TRBJ1-5; V: TRBV27; CDR3: ASSAKQGIRQPQH
size: -; J: TRBJ1-1; V: TRBV30; CDR3: AWSTHRNTEAF
size: -; J: TRBJ1-5; V: TRBV7-8; CDR3: ASTLPLDRKNQPQH
size: once; J: TRBJ1-2; V: TRBV10-3; CDR3: AISRQGGFSGYT
size: -; J: TRBJ2-2; V: TRBV3-1/TRBV3-2; CDR3: ASSPYRTGSGELF
size: -; J: TRBJ2-1; V: TRBV3-1/TRBV3-2; CDR3: ASSLRGPGNEQF
size: -; J: TRBJ2-3; V: TRBV7-9; CDR3: ASSSAAGVPDTQY
size: -; J: TRBJ2-1; V: TRBV12-5; CDR3: ASGLRNEQF
size: -; J: TRBJ2-5; V: TRBV7-3; CDR3: ASSQREFETQY
size: -; J: TRBJ2-3; V: TRBV23-1; CDR3: ASSQSRRGTGFLSDTQY
size: few; J: TRBJ2-1; V: TRBV7-3; CDR3: ASSLTGLAVSDNEQF
size: -; J: TRBJ1-1; V: TRBV2; CDR3: ASSPRQGANTEAF
size: -; J: TRBJ2-7; V: TRBV6-5; CDR3: ASRLAGLDEQY
size: few; J: TRBJ1-6; V: TRBV19; CDR3: ASSPRGSSYNSPLH
size: -; J: TRBJ1-2; V: TRBV19; CDR3: ASSIEGRRANYGYT
size: -; J: TRBJ1-1; V: TRBV14; CDR3: ASSRGRTDRLGTEAF
size: -; J: TRBJ1-2; V: TRBV27; CDR3: ASSSHRDRLYGYT
size: -; J: TRBJ1-2; V: TRBV28; CDR3: ASSLAVGVGYT
size: -; J: TRBJ2-2; V: TRBV18; CDR3: ASSPKAVNTGELF
size: -; J: TRBJ1-2; V: TRBV10-2; CDR3: ASASGGAGGYGYT
size: -; J: TRBJ1-4; V: TRBV7-8; CDR3: ASSLANSLNEKLF